The rows below give T cell receptor beta chains drawn from one sample of a study of cytomegalovirus exposure and HLA in healthy donors. Produced via immunoSEQ multiplex PCR; TCRdb's table is partial and in-frame only. There are about 56,000 clones in the sample; 89% occur only once, and approximately 15% lies in the top ten. Sequencing was carried out using PBMCs. These receptors came from a woman aged 18 to 35 in good health and CMV-seronegative. Each CDR3 is given with its conserved first and last residue. The D gene is left open where the match is weak. Rows may omit the clone size; those that give it use once, few, many or a size class.

clone size: -; V gene: TRBV7-9; D gene: -; J gene: TRBJ1-1; CDR3 DNA: TGTGCCAGCAGCTCCTGGCCCACGGGAGCTTTCTTT; CDR3 protein: CASSSWPTGAFF
clone size: -; V gene: TRBV10-3; D gene: TRBD1; J gene: TRBJ2-7; CDR3 DNA: TGTGCCATCATGGCCACAGGGGGCTCCTACGAGCAGTACTTC; CDR3 protein: CAIMATGGSYEQYF
clone size: -; V gene: TRBV10-1; D gene: TRBD1; J gene: TRBJ2-7; CDR3 DNA: TGCGCCAGCAGTGAGTCCCGGGACAGGGTGTCCGAGCAGTACTTC; CDR3 protein: CASSESRDRVSEQYF
clone size: -; V gene: TRBV19; D gene: TRBD1; J gene: TRBJ1-6; CDR3 DNA: TGTGCCAGTACCACCGGGACAGGGGGCTTTTCACCCCTCCACTTT; CDR3 protein: CASTTGTGGFSPLHF
clone size: medium-sized; V gene: TRBV2; D gene: -; J gene: TRBJ1-5; CDR3 DNA: TGTGCCAGCAGTGTGGGCCCTGACAGCTATCAGCCCCAGCATTTT; CDR3 protein: CASSVGPDSYQPQHF
clone size: -; V gene: TRBV25-1; D gene: -; J gene: TRBJ2-1; CDR3 DNA: TGTGCCAGCAGTTCCCGACAGACCAATGAGCAGTTCTTC; CDR3 protein: CASSSRQTNEQFF
clone size: -; V gene: TRBV30; D gene: TRBD1; J gene: TRBJ1-5; CDR3 DNA: TGTGCCTGGAGTGCGGGACAGGGGGATCAGCCCCAGCATTTT; CDR3 protein: CAWSAGQGDQPQHF
clone size: -; V gene: TRBV2; D gene: -; J gene: TRBJ2-5; CDR3 DNA: TGTGCCAGCACCCCCCTAAGTCCGGAGATCCAGTACTTC; CDR3 protein: CASTPLSPEIQYF
clone size: -; V gene: TRBV2; D gene: -; J gene: TRBJ2-1; CDR3 DNA: TGTGCCAGCAGCGTCCACCAGGGGTCCCACAATGAGCAGTTCTTC; CDR3 protein: CASSVHQGSHNEQFF
clone size: -; V gene: TRBV5-1; D gene: TRBD2; J gene: TRBJ2-7; CDR3 DNA: TGCGCCAGCAGCTTGGGTACTAGCGGCTACGAGCAGTACTTC; CDR3 protein: CASSLGTSGYEQYF
clone size: -; V gene: TRBV18; D gene: -; J gene: TRBJ1-5; CDR3 DNA: TGTGCCAGCTCACCAGGGGCTAGCAATCAGCCCCAGCATTTT; CDR3 protein: CASSPGASNQPQHF
clone size: -; V gene: TRBV13; D gene: TRBD1; J gene: TRBJ2-5; CDR3 DNA: TGTGCCAGCAGCAAGGGACAGGGAGGGGGAGAGACCCAGTACTTC; CDR3 protein: CASSKGQGGGETQYF
clone size: -; V gene: TRBV13; D gene: -; J gene: TRBJ2-7; CDR3 DNA: TGTGCCAGCAGCTCCCCCCAGGGATTGAGGGAGCAGTACTTC; CDR3 protein: CASSSPQGLREQYF
clone size: -; V gene: TRBV13; D gene: -; J gene: TRBJ2-5; CDR3 DNA: TGTGCCAGCAGCTTATATCAAGAGACCCAGTACTTC; CDR3 protein: CASSLYQETQYF
clone size: -; V gene: TRBV6-1; D gene: -; J gene: TRBJ2-5; CDR3 DNA: TGTGCCAGCAGTGAAGCTGTCCCTAGGCAAGAGACCCAGTACTTC; CDR3 protein: CASSEAVPRQETQYF
clone size: -; V gene: TRBV9; D gene: -; J gene: TRBJ2-1; CDR3 DNA: TGTGCCAGCAGCGTATCCGCGGATCCCTACAATGAGCAGTTCTTC; CDR3 protein: CASSVSADPYNEQFF
clone size: -; V gene: TRBV13; D gene: -; J gene: TRBJ2-2; CDR3 DNA: TGTGCCAGCAGCTTAGTTCTCGGGGGGAACACCGGGGAGCTGTTTTTT; CDR3 protein: CASSLVLGGNTGELFF
clone size: -; V gene: TRBV10-2; D gene: TRBD1; J gene: TRBJ1-1; CDR3 DNA: TGCGCCAGCAGTGGGGCAGGGGGCGGGTACACTGAAGCTTTCTTT; CDR3 protein: CASSGAGGGYTEAFF
clone size: -; V gene: TRBV25-1; D gene: TRBD1; J gene: TRBJ2-1; CDR3 DNA: TGTGCCAGCAATACCGGGACAGGGGCGTTGGTTGAGCAGTTCTTC; CDR3 protein: CASNTGTGALVEQFF
clone size: once; V gene: TRBV5-1; D gene: TRBD1; J gene: TRBJ1-2; CDR3 DNA: TGCGCCAGCAACTTAGGACAGGGACCTTGGGGCTACACCTTC; CDR3 protein: CASNLGQGPWGYTF
clone size: -; V gene: TRBV18; D gene: TRBD1; J gene: TRBJ1-1; CDR3 DNA: TGTGCCAGCTCACCTGGGACAGGGCTGGGTTCCACTGAAGCTTTCTTT; CDR3 protein: CASSPGTGLGSTEAFF
clone size: -; V gene: TRBV30; D gene: TRBD1; J gene: TRBJ1-2; CDR3 DNA: TGTGCCTGGAGCCCCGGACAGGGGGTGACCTATGGCTACACCTTC; CDR3 protein: CAWSPGQGVTYGYTF
clone size: -; V gene: TRBV7-8; D gene: TRBD1; J gene: TRBJ1-2; CDR3 DNA: TGTGCCAGCAGCGTGGGGACAGCTTATGGCTACACCTTC; CDR3 protein: CASSVGTAYGYTF
clone size: -; V gene: TRBV12-5; D gene: -; J gene: TRBJ2-2; CDR3 DNA: TGTGCTAGTGGCCCGGGTCAGGGGATGAACACCGGGGAGCTGTTTTTT; CDR3 protein: CASGPGQGMNTGELFF
clone size: -; V gene: TRBV5-1; D gene: TRBD1; J gene: TRBJ2-5; CDR3 DNA: TGCGCCAGCAGCTCACTCACAGGGGGCCAAGAGACCCAGTACTTC; CDR3 protein: CASSSLTGGQETQYF
clone size: -; V gene: TRBV4-2; D gene: TRBD2; J gene: TRBJ2-7; CDR3 DNA: TGTGCCAGCAGCCAATTTCAGACTAGCGGGAGTTCTTCCTACGAGCAGTACTTC; CDR3 protein: CASSQFQTSGSSSYEQYF
clone size: -; V gene: TRBV5-6; D gene: -; J gene: TRBJ2-3; CDR3 DNA: TGTGCCAGCAGCTTAGGGGAACTCCTCGGGCTGACAGATACGCAGTATTTT; CDR3 protein: CASSLGELLGLTDTQYF
clone size: -; V gene: TRBV7-9; D gene: TRBD1; J gene: TRBJ1-1; CDR3 DNA: TGTGCCAGCAGCCGGACAGGGCGGGTGAACACTGAAGCTTTCTTT; CDR3 protein: CASSRTGRVNTEAFF
clone size: -; V gene: TRBV30; D gene: -; J gene: TRBJ1-6; CDR3 DNA: TGTGCCTGGAGTGAACAGGGCGGTAATTCACCCCTCCACTTT; CDR3 protein: CAWSEQGGNSPLHF
clone size: -; V gene: TRBV5-1; D gene: -; J gene: TRBJ2-6; CDR3 DNA: TGCGCCAGCAGCGGCCTAGGTGGGGCCAACGTCCTGACTTTC; CDR3 protein: CASSGLGGANVLTF
clone size: -; V gene: TRBV7-3; D gene: TRBD2; J gene: TRBJ2-7; CDR3 DNA: TGTGCCAGCAGCCAGGGAGGGTACGAGCAGTACTTC; CDR3 protein: CASSQGGYEQYF
clone size: -; V gene: TRBV6-6; D gene: -; J gene: TRBJ1-1; CDR3 DNA: TGTGCCAGCACCCAAGCTCGTTCGAACACTGAAGCTTTCTTT; CDR3 protein: CASTQARSNTEAFF
clone size: -; V gene: TRBV28; D gene: -; J gene: TRBJ2-1; CDR3 DNA: TGTGCCAGCAGTGCACCCGGCGGTAGCTCCTACAATGAGCAGTTCTTC; CDR3 protein: CASSAPGGSSYNEQFF
clone size: -; V gene: TRBV6-5; D gene: -; J gene: TRBJ1-1; CDR3 DNA: TGTGCCAGCAGTTACGGGCCACCTAATGAAGCTTTCTTT; CDR3 protein: CASSYGPPNEAFF
clone size: -; V gene: TRBV5-6; D gene: TRBD1; J gene: TRBJ1-3; CDR3 DNA: TGTGCCAGCAGCTGGGGACAGGGGTCTGGAAACACCATATATTTT; CDR3 protein: CASSWGQGSGNTIYF
clone size: -; V gene: TRBV7-9; D gene: -; J gene: TRBJ2-7; CDR3 DNA: TGTGCCAGCGGCGGGACTCCACACTACGAGCAGTACTTC; CDR3 protein: CASGGTPHYEQYF
clone size: -; V gene: TRBV19; D gene: TRBD2; J gene: TRBJ2-1; CDR3 DNA: TGTGCCAGTAGTATGAGCGGGGACCTCTACAATGAGCAGTTCTTC; CDR3 protein: CASSMSGDLYNEQFF
clone size: -; V gene: TRBV29-1; D gene: -; J gene: TRBJ1-2; CDR3 DNA: TGCAGCGTTGACAGGGGAGACTATGGCTACACCTTC; CDR3 protein: CSVDRGDYGYTF
clone size: -; V gene: TRBV29-1; D gene: -; J gene: TRBJ2-5; CDR3 DNA: TGCAGCGTTGAAATTTCACGGTGGTACCAAGAGACCCAGTACTTC; CDR3 protein: CSVEISRWYQETQYF
clone size: -; V gene: TRBV27; D gene: -; J gene: TRBJ1-1; CDR3 DNA: TGTGCCAGCAGTTTATCGAAGGGGGGGGGCACTGAAGCTTTCTTT; CDR3 protein: CASSLSKGGGTEAFF
clone size: -; V gene: TRBV19; D gene: -; J gene: TRBJ2-6; CDR3 DNA: TGTGCCAGTAGTATAATGGGAGCTGGGGCCAACGTCCTGACTTTC; CDR3 protein: CASSIMGAGANVLTF
clone size: -; V gene: TRBV28; D gene: -; J gene: TRBJ2-7; CDR3 DNA: TGTGCCAGCCTTCCGGGTTACTCCTACGAGCAGTACTTC; CDR3 protein: CASLPGYSYEQYF
clone size: -; V gene: TRBV11-3; D gene: TRBD2; J gene: TRBJ2-1; CDR3 DNA: TGTGCCAGCAGCTTCGGACTAGCGGGAGGTCAGTTCTTC; CDR3 protein: CASSFGLAGGQFF
clone size: -; V gene: TRBV5-6; D gene: TRBD2; J gene: TRBJ2-3; CDR3 DNA: TGTGCCAGCAGCTTTTTTGGGACTAGCGGTTCGGATACGCAGTATTTT; CDR3 protein: CASSFFGTSGSDTQYF
clone size: -; V gene: TRBV19; D gene: TRBD1; J gene: TRBJ1-1; CDR3 DNA: TGTGCCAGTAGTATAGGCTCCAGGGGGCTGGACTCCGAAGCTTTCTTT; CDR3 protein: CASSIGSRGLDSEAFF
clone size: -; V gene: TRBV30; D gene: TRBD2; J gene: TRBJ2-3; CDR3 DNA: TGTGCCTGGAACCTACCCAGGGCTAGCGGTAGCACAGATACGCAGTATTTT; CDR3 protein: CAWNLPRASGSTDTQYF
clone size: -; V gene: TRBV4-2; D gene: -; J gene: TRBJ1-1; CDR3 DNA: TGTGCCAGCAGCCAAGGCAGGTCGAACACTGAAGCTTTCTTT; CDR3 protein: CASSQGRSNTEAFF
clone size: -; V gene: TRBV7-2; D gene: TRBD2; J gene: TRBJ2-1; CDR3 DNA: TGTGCCAGCAGCTTAGCCAGCGGGGGGTCTTACAATGAGCAGTTCTTC; CDR3 protein: CASSLASGGSYNEQFF
clone size: -; V gene: TRBV10-3; D gene: TRBD1; J gene: TRBJ2-1; CDR3 DNA: TGTGCCATCAGTCCCGGACAGGGTAGAGGTGAGCAGTTCTTC; CDR3 protein: CAISPGQGRGEQFF
clone size: -; V gene: TRBV7-2; D gene: -; J gene: TRBJ2-5; CDR3 DNA: TGTGCCAGCAGCTTAGGGGCAGACCAAGAGACCCAGTACTTC; CDR3 protein: CASSLGADQETQYF
clone size: -; V gene: TRBV5-3; D gene: TRBD2; J gene: TRBJ2-3; CDR3 DNA: TGTGCCAGAAGTCATAGCGGGAGGGCCGGTACGCAGTATTTT; CDR3 protein: CARSHSGRAGTQYF
clone size: -; V gene: TRBV2; D gene: -; J gene: TRBJ2-5; CDR3 DNA: TGTGCCAGCAGCCGGGAAGAGACCCAGTACTTC; CDR3 protein: CASSREETQYF
clone size: -; V gene: TRBV9; D gene: -; J gene: TRBJ2-2; CDR3 DNA: TGTGCCAGCAGCGTTGGAGGGGGCTTGACCGGGGAGCTGTTTTTT; CDR3 protein: CASSVGGGLTGELFF
clone size: -; V gene: TRBV7-3; D gene: -; J gene: TRBJ2-3; CDR3 DNA: TGTGCCAGCAGCTATTCAAACGGTCTGGATACGCAGTATTTT; CDR3 protein: CASSYSNGLDTQYF
clone size: -; V gene: TRBV7-8; D gene: -; J gene: TRBJ2-1; CDR3 DNA: TGTGCCAGCAGCTTACGGGTCGGGATGAAAAATGAGCAGTTCTTC; CDR3 protein: CASSLRVGMKNEQFF
clone size: -; V gene: TRBV2; D gene: -; J gene: TRBJ2-2; CDR3 DNA: TGTGCCAGCAGACCCTCAGGGGCCCGGACCGGGGAGCTGTTTTTT; CDR3 protein: CASRPSGARTGELFF
clone size: -; V gene: TRBV30; D gene: -; J gene: TRBJ2-1; CDR3 DNA: TGTGCCTGGCGGCTGCGGACTGATTATATAGACTCCTACAATGAGCAGTTCTTC; CDR3 protein: CAWRLRTDYIDSYNEQFF
clone size: -; V gene: TRBV5-8; D gene: -; J gene: TRBJ1-2; CDR3 DNA: TGTGCCAGCAGCTTTGACTTGAACCGCTACACCTTC; CDR3 protein: CASSFDLNRYTF
clone size: -; V gene: TRBV30; D gene: -; J gene: TRBJ1-1; CDR3 DNA: TGTGCCTGGAGTCTTCGAGGAAACACTGAAGCTTTCTTT; CDR3 protein: CAWSLRGNTEAFF
clone size: -; V gene: TRBV10-3; D gene: TRBD1; J gene: TRBJ2-5; CDR3 DNA: TGTGCCATCAGTGAGTCGTGGCAGGGGGCGCCGAGAGAGACCCAGTACTTC; CDR3 protein: CAISESWQGAPRETQYF